The clone carrying this TCR beta chain was observed at least ten times. The antigen is unknown. Among the patients, aged 18 to 65, hyperthyroidism was newly diagnosed and had lasted under 2 months. Diagnoses used clinical symptoms, serum thyroxine and TRAb, thyroid ultrasound and orbital computed tomography. The data stem from a study of T cells in Graves' hyperthyroidism and ophthalmopathy. The study, taken as a whole, reports: The model predicted ophthalmopathy a median roughly six months before onset.

Germline CDR1 SQVTM, CDR2 ANQGSEA. The length of the CDR3 is 11 residues. V was clipped by 4 bases and J by 4 bases, with 7 bases between them. Amplified TCR beta CDR3 regions derived from RNA transcripts. A first-round RT-PCR of the TCR CDR3 used the HTBI primer set. TCRdb re-derived calls from the multiplex PCR reads in MiXCR, one entry per CDR3 protein. The sample contains about 420,000 distinct CDR3 sequences, around 13% of which appear only once. This receptor was identified in a woman in her late teens or twenties with Graves' hyperthyroidism. This sequence joins TRBV29-1 and TRBJ1-1; D gene unclear. Sample: blood. CDR3 in amino acids: CSVARRTEAFF. CDR3 bases: TGCAGCGTTGCCAGGCGCACTGAAGCTTTCTTT.